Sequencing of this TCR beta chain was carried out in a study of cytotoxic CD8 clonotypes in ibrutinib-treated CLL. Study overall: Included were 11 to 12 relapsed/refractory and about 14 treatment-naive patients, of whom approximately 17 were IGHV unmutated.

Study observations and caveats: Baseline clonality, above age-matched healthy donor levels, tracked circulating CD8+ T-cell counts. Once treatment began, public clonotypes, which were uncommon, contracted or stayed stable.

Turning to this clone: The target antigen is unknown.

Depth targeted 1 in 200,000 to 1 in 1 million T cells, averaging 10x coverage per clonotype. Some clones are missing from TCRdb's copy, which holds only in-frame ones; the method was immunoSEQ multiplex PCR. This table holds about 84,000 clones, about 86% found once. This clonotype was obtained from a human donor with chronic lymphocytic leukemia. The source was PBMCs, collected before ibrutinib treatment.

The CDR3 sequence: CASSPPGAGLNEQYF. The CDR3 DNA reads TGTGCCAGCAGCCCACCCGGGGCAGGGTTGAACGAGCAGTACTTC. V and J are TRBV7-9 and TRBJ2-7, with D possibly called TRBD1 or TRBD2 (5 bases each). The CDR3 sequence is 15 residues long. Germline CDR1 SEHNR, CDR2 FQNEAQ (reference sequence). V was clipped by 5 bases and J by 5 bases, with 19 bases between them.